The 12 T cell receptor beta chains listed next were all sequenced from one sample in a study of beta chain features in type 1 diabetes. The investigators reverse transcribed all of the isolated RNA, so they sequenced expressed TCRB transcripts. TCRdb keeps only in-frame clones here, not all; method: immunoSEQ multiplex PCR. The sample includes 860,000 or so clones, around a sixth seen only once; the top ten take around 0.02%. Sequenced material: naive CD4+ T cells from blood. These receptors originate from a woman under 30 in good health.

This clone was counted a few times. This chain connects TRBV27 to TRBJ2-7; no reliable D call. The CDR3 is 13 amino acids. CDR1 and CDR2 (germline): MNHEY, SMNVEV (reference sequence). The germline V and J ends were trimmed by 6 bases and 8 bases, with 17 bases remaining between them. CDR3 protein: CASRPTTVPKQYF. CDR3 DNA: TGTGCCAGCAGGCCCACAACCGTTCCTAAGCAGTACTTC.

V usage is TRBV5-6 and J usage is TRBJ1-2, with D possibly being TRBD1 (5 bases). CDR1 and CDR2 (germline): SGHDT, YYEEEE. The CDR3 extends over 13 amino acids. Deletions cut 5 bases from V and 6 bases from J, with 14 bases between. CDR3 protein: CASRILGEDGYTF. DNA of the CDR3: TGTGCCAGCAGAATCCTAGGGGAGGATGGCTACACCTTC.

CDR3 sequence (DNA): TGTGCCAGCAGTCGGACCTACGAGCAGTACTTC. This sequence encodes CASSRTYEQYF. The J gene is TRBJ2-7, the V gene TRBV7-8, with D hard to call. The V gene's germline CDR1 is SGHVS and CDR2 FQNEAQ. CDR3 length: 11 amino acids. Between the trimmed V and J ends, which lost 6 bases and 2 bases, there was a span of 5 bases.

The chain uses TRBV4-1 and TRBJ2-5; weak D call: TRBD1 (7 bases). The CDR3 is 18 amino acids. CDR1 MGHRA and CDR2 YSYEKL come from the germline V gene. V lost 0 bases to trimming and J lost 4 bases, with 21 bases between them. DNA for the CDR3: TGCGCCAGCAGCCAAGATGGAAGCGGCGGGAACAGGGGAGAGACCCAGTACTTC. Amino acid sequence: CASSQDGSGGNRGETQYF.

This clone was observed a handful of times. The rearrangement links TRBV7-8 to TRBJ2-1; 8 positions match TRBD2. In germline, CDR1 is SGHVS, CDR2 FQNEAQ. The CDR3 loop spans 16 amino acids. V was clipped by 2 bases and J by 0 bases; unmatched bases: 3. The CDR3 loop is CASSLKRGSSYNEQFF. CDR3 nucleotide sequence: TGTGCCAGCAGCTTAAAGCGGGGGAGCTCCTACAATGAGCAGTTCTTC.

This clone was counted only a few times. The CDR3 DNA follows: TGTGCCATCAGTGGGACAGACAATGAGCAGTTCTTC. Amino acids: CAISGTDNEQFF. V usage is TRBV10-3 and J usage is TRBJ2-1, with TRBD1 as a possible D gene (6 bases). CDR3 size: 12 residues. The germline V gene encodes CDR1 ENHRY and CDR2 SYGVKD. The V gene lost 4 bases and the J gene lost 5 bases, with 6 bases spanning the gap.

The CDR3 region has the DNA TGTGCCAGCAGCTGGGGGGGAGGTGGGTACGAGCAGTACTTC. Residues: CASSWGGGGYEQYF. The chain is built from TRBV7-2 and TRBJ2-7; 7 nucleotides align to TRBD2. This CDR3 has 14 residues. Germline assignment: CDR1 SGHTA and CDR2 FQGNSA. V lost 4 bases and J lost 4; bases outside the gene matches: 7. The full variable domain, with the rest looked up from reference TRBV7-2 and TRBJ2-7, is GAGVSQSPSNKVTEKGKDVELRCDPISGHTALYWYRQSLGQGLEFLIYFQGNSAPDKSGLPSDRFSAERTGGSVSTLTIQRTQQEDSAVYLCASSWGGGGYEQYFGPGTRLTVT.

This chain uses TRBV6-6 with TRBJ2-2; D might be TRBD1 (6 bases). Germline V gene data show CDR1 as MNHNY and CDR2 as SVGAGI (reference sequence). The CDR3 loop spans 15 amino acids. Trimming left V 6 bases short and J 1 base short, with 12 bases between. CDR3: CASSRGQMNTGELFF. CDR3 DNA: TGTGCCAGCAGCCGCGGACAGATGAACACCGGGGAGCTGTTTTTT.

This clone was seen only a few times. In the same sample, other DNA sequences code for this CDR3. The CDR3 spells CATSRDRGSYNEQFF. In nucleotides, the CDR3 is TGTGCCACCAGCAGGGACAGGGGGTCCTACAATGAGCAGTTCTTC. The rearrangement links TRBV15 to TRBJ2-1, with 10 bases matching TRBD1. Germline loops: CDR1 LNHNV, CDR2 YYDKDF (reference sequence). The CDR3 length is 15 residues. V was clipped by 3 bases and J by 1 base; unmatched bases: 0.

The V call is TRBV29-1, the J call TRBJ2-5; D not certain. V lost 1 base to trimming and J lost 4 bases, with 10 bases between them. The germline V gene encodes CDR1 SQVTM and CDR2 ANQGSEA. The CDR3 runs to 13 residues. The chain's CDR3 is CSVEVYTIETQYF. The CDR3 region has the DNA TGCAGCGTTGAAGTATATACAATAGAGACCCAGTACTTC.

This clone was seen a handful of times. V usage is TRBV28 and J usage is TRBJ2-1; 8 bases map to TRBD1. CDR1 is MDHEN and CDR2 is SYDVKM in the germline V gene. V was clipped by 5 bases and J by 10 bases; unmatched bases: 16. CDR3 size: 16 residues. CDR3 bases: TGTGCCAGCAGTCCCCCTCCCGGGACAGGCGCCCAGGAGCAGTTCTTC. Protein product: CASSPPPGTGAQEQFF. Filled out from reference TRBV28 and TRBJ2-1, the complete variable domain reads DVKVTQSSRYLVKRTGEKVFLECVQDMDHENMFWYRQDPGLGLRLIYFSYDVKMKEKGDIPEGYSVSREKKERFSLILESASTNQTSMYLCASSPPPGTGAQEQFFGPGTRLTVL.

This clone was counted a few times. This sequence joins TRBV23-1 and TRBJ2-7; D might be TRBD1 (6 bases). TRBV23-1 is assigned to the ORF class and has an uncertain function. V was pared by 3 bases and J by 1 base, with 13 bases between. CDR3 size: 15 residues. CDR3 protein: CASSHPDRNSYEQYF. CDR3 in DNA: TGCGCCAGCAGTCACCCGGACAGAAATTCCTACGAGCAGTACTTC.